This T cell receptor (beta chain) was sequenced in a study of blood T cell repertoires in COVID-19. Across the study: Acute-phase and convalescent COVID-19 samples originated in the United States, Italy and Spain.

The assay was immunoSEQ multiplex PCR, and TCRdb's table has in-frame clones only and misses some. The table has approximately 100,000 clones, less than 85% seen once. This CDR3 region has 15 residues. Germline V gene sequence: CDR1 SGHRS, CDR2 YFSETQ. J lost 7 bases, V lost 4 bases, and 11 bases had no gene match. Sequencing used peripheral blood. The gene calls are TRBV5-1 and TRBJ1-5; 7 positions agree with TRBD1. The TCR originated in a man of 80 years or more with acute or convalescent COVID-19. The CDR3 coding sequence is TGCGCCAGCAGCCCTGACGGGACAGCTTTCCAGCCCCAGCATTTT. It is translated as CASSPDGTAFQPQHF.